What follows are 21 T cell receptor beta chains derived from one specimen sequenced in a study of a mutant IDH1 vaccine in newly diagnosed glioma. The data were produced by immunoSEQ multiplex PCR, yet TCRdb's version contains in-frame clones alone and is incomplete. The sample lists 53,000 or so clones; around 80% were seen once. Documented time point: week 35, safety follow-up. Every single dose of the vaccine, 300 ug of mutant IDH1 20-mer peptide, came with topical imiquimod. Their target antigens are unknown. The sequences come from PBMCs, collected from a glioma patient whose treatment included an IDH1 peptide vaccine. The receptor source for this set is a man aged 35-49 years with glioma.

This rearrangement joins TRBV21-1 to TRBJ2-7; the table's D call, TRBD2, was not checked against the DNA. TRBV21-1 is designated a pseudogene. The CDR3 spans 15 residues. This CDR3 is CASSTMTGVCYEQYF. CDR3 DNA: TGTGCCAGCAGCACCATGACGGGGGTTTGCTACGAGCAGTACTTC.

CDR3 sequence: CASGLVLLGSGKLYEQYF. CDR3 DNA sequence: TGTGCTAGTGGTTTGGTACTTCTAGGTAGCGGAAAACTCTACGAGCAGTACTTC. J is TRBJ2-7 and V is TRBV12-5, with D possibly TRBD2 on 6 matching bases. CDR1 is LGHNT and CDR2 is FRNRAP in the germline V gene. Trimming removed 0 bases from V and 3 bases from J, with 21 bases in between. The CDR3 sequence is 18 residues long.

This clone was picked up one time. V is TRBV5-1 and J is TRBJ2-1, with D hard to call. In germline, CDR1 is SGHRS, CDR2 YFSETQ. This CDR3 has 12 residues. The germline V and J ends were trimmed by 2 bases and 8 bases, with 8 bases remaining between them. The CDR3 DNA is TGCGCCAGCAGCTTTTTGGAACATGAGCAGTTCTTC. This sequence encodes CASSFLEHEQFF.

The rearrangement uses TRBV5-1 and TRBJ2-3; TRBD2 matches 7 bases. V shed 0 bases, J shed 3 bases, and the junction held 7 bases outside the gene matches. The CDR3 covers 16 residues. Germline V gene data show CDR1 as SGHRS and CDR2 as YFSETQ. The CDR3 sequence: CASSLDGRGRTDTQYF. Here the CDR3 DNA reads TGCGCCAGCAGCTTGGACGGGCGGGGGAGAACAGATACGCAGTATTTT.

This clone was detected a few times. The J gene is TRBJ2-1, the V gene TRBV2; D ambiguous. This CDR3 has 12 residues. Trimming took 11 bases from V and 8 from J, leaving 16 bases between them. Germline V gene data show CDR1 as SNHLY and CDR2 as FYNNEI. CDR3 nucleotides: TGTGCCTTCCGGCCAAGGGTACATGAGCAGTTCTTC. Translation: CAFRPRVHEQFF. Based on the CDR3 plus reference TRBV2 and TRBJ2-1, the full variable domain is EPEVTQTPSHQVTQMGQEVILRCVPISNHLYFYWYRQILGQKVEFLVSFYNNEISEKSEIFDDQFSVERPDGSNFTLKIRSTKLEDSAMYFCAFRPRVHEQFFGPGTRLTVL.

The rearrangement uses TRBV7-9 and TRBJ2-2, with TRBD2 matching 7 bases. The V segment lost 8 bases and the J segment 3 bases; nucleotides outside the gene matches: 6. Germline values: CDR1 SEHNR, CDR2 FQNEAQ (reference sequence). CDR3 length: 14 amino acids. The CDR3 DNA sequence: TGTGCCAGCTCGTCTGCGGGGGACACCGGGGAGCTGTTTTTT. This gives the protein CASSSAGDTGELFF.

The rearrangement links TRBV18 to TRBJ2-7, with 8 bases fitting TRBD1. Trimming at V came to 0 bases and at J to 7 bases, leaving 11 bases not matched to a gene. CDR1 is KGHSH and CDR2 is LQKENI in the germline V gene. There are 16 residues in the CDR3. The CDR3, as DNA: TGTGCCAGCTCACCACCTGCGACGGACAGGGTTTCGGAGCAGTACTTC. This gives the protein CASSPPATDRVSEQYF.

This chain joins TRBV6-5 and TRBJ2-1, with 8 positions matching TRBD1. Germline values: CDR1 MNHEY, CDR2 SVGAGI. The V segment lost 6 bases and the J segment 4 bases; nucleotides outside the gene matches: 5. The CDR3 is 14 residues long. The CDR3: CASRPRTGYNEQFF. CDR3 sequence (DNA): TGTGCCAGCAGACCCAGGACAGGGTACAATGAGCAGTTCTTC.

This chain links TRBV19 with TRBJ1-3; D may be TRBD1 (6 bases). Germline loops: CDR1 LNHDA, CDR2 SQIVND (reference sequence). CDR3 length equals 17 residues. V was cut by 7 bases and J by 0 bases, with 19 bases left in between. The CDR3, as DNA: TGTGCCAGTAATTGGGGGCCAGCAGACTCCTCTGGAAACACCATATATTTT. Translated, it gives CASNWGPADSSGNTIYF.

This clone has a single count. The chain joins TRBV19 to TRBJ1-2; 7 bases are a match to TRBD1. The junction had 15 bases not matched to a gene; V was cut back by 5 bases and J by 9 bases. The CDR3 runs 15 residues. Germline CDR1 and CDR2: LNHDA and SQIVND (reference sequence). The DNA for the CDR3 is TGTGCCAGTAGTGCTCCCGGGACAGACTTAATCAGCTACACCTTC. It yields the protein CASSAPGTDLISYTF.

The V call is TRBV6-1, the J call TRBJ2-3; unclear D gene. The V end lost 7 bases, the J end lost 3 bases, and 17 bases lay between the germline ends. Germline values: CDR1 MNHNS, CDR2 SASEGT. CDR3 length equals 15 residues. The CDR3 DNA follows: TGTGCCAGCAAGGCGCAGCTAGTCGGTACAGATACGCAGTATTTT. Amino acids: CASKAQLVGTDTQYF.

J is TRBJ2-3 and V is TRBV29-1; D is undetermined. V lost 6 bases and J lost 3, with 13 bases in between. This CDR3 contains 13 residues. Germline lookup yields CDR1 SQVTM and CDR2 ANQGSEA. The CDR3 sequence is CSVHSLLTDTQYF. In DNA form, the CDR3 reads TGCAGCGTCCACTCCCTCTTGACAGATACGCAGTATTTT.

This chain joins TRBV27 and TRBJ2-5; perhaps TRBD2 as D (6 bases). Germline V gene data show CDR1 as MNHEY and CDR2 as SMNVEV (reference sequence). Trimming cost V 4 bases and J 2 bases, with 14 bases left between them. CDR3 length equals 15 residues. CDR3 nucleotides: TGTGCCAGCAGTTCCCGGAGGGGCCCACAAGAGACCCAGTACTTC. Translation gives CASSSRRGPQETQYF.

J is TRBJ2-1 and V is TRBV10-2; D perhaps matches TRBD1 (5 bases). There are 11 residues in the CDR3. Germline V gene data show CDR1 as WSHSY and CDR2 as SAAADI. The V and J ends lost 7 bases and 12 bases respectively, with 13 bases between them. The CDR3 region has the DNA TGCGCCAGCATTACGTTTCAGGGGCAGTTCTTC. Translating gives CASITFQGQFF.

The chain carries TRBV5-1 and TRBJ1-5; 7 bases map to TRBD1. The CDR3 loop spans 15 amino acids. Germline assignment: CDR1 SGHRS and CDR2 YFSETQ. V trimming: 0 bases; J trimming: 5 bases; junction bases outside the gene matches: 5. CDR3 DNA: TGCGCCAGCAGCTTGGTACCAGGGGGGGATCAGCCCCAGCATTTT. Translation: CASSLVPGGDQPQHF. Together with reference TRBV5-1 and TRBJ1-5, the CDR3 gives the full variable domain: KAGVTQTPRYLIKTRGQQVTLSCSPISGHRSVSWYQQTPGQGLQFLFEYFSETQRNKGNFPGRFSGRQFSNSRSEMNVSTLELGDSALYLCASSLVPGGDQPQHFGDGTRLSIL.

The chain recombines TRBV7-2 with TRBJ2-7; 7 positions agree with TRBD2. Looked up from germline, CDR1 is SGHTA and CDR2 is FQGNSA. V lost 1 base, J lost 6 bases, and 12 bases stayed unmatched. The CDR3 totals 16 residues. CDR3 protein: CASSLVASGGRPEQYF. As DNA, the CDR3 is TGTGCCAGCAGCTTAGTGGCTAGCGGAGGCCGCCCCGAGCAGTACTTC.

The count of this clone is one. The CDR3: CASSEGGGEGYEQYF. The CDR3 DNA reads as TGTGCCAGCAGTGAAGGCGGGGGGGAGGGCTACGAGCAGTACTTC. The chain employs TRBV2 and TRBJ2-7; the match to TRBD2 covers 9 bases. V dropped 1 base and J dropped 3; count of bases not matched to a gene: 4. The CDR3 sequence is 15 residues long. Germline V gives CDR1 SNHLY, CDR2 FYNNEI. The full variable domain, with the rest looked up from reference TRBV2 and TRBJ2-7, is EPEVTQTPSHQVTQMGQEVILRCVPISNHLYFYWYRQILGQKVEFLVSFYNNEISEKSEIFDDQFSVERPDGSNFTLKIRSTKLEDSAMYFCASSEGGGEGYEQYFGPGTRLTVT.

The V gene is TRBV19, the J gene TRBJ2-5, with D unresolved. The CDR3 runs to 13 residues. The germline V gene has CDR1 LNHDA and CDR2 SQIVND (reference sequence). V was trimmed by 1 base and J by 4 bases, leaving 7 bases between them. This CDR3 is CASSIGVGETQYF. Here the CDR3 DNA reads TGTGCCAGTAGTATAGGTGTCGGAGAGACCCAGTACTTC.

Written as DNA, the CDR3 is TGTGCCAGCTCGCAAGGCACAGGGGATGGTTCACCCCTCCACTTT. Amino acids: CASSQGTGDGSPLHF. The V gene is TRBV18, the J gene TRBJ1-6; TRBD1 agrees at 7 bases. The V gene's germline CDR1 is KGHSH and CDR2 LQKENI. The CDR3 extends over 15 amino acids. The V segment lost 6 bases and the J segment 9 bases; nucleotides outside the gene matches: 11.

The chain couples TRBV30 to TRBJ1-3, with D unclear. V lost 0 bases, J lost 0 bases, and 12 bases lay in between. The CDR3 contains 16 residues. Germline CDR1 is GTSNPN and CDR2 is SVGIG (reference sequence). The DNA of the CDR3 is TGTGCCTGGAGTGTACGGGCAGCCAGCTCTGGAAACACCATATATTTT. Translating gives CAWSVRAASSGNTIYF.

This clone was observed a few times. The chain joins TRBV18 to TRBJ1-4; D remains ambiguous. The CDR3 totals 13 residues. Germline V CDR1 and CDR2: KGHSH, LQKENI. Trimming left V 1 base short and J 8 bases short, with 8 bases between. For the CDR3, the DNA is TGTGCCAGCTCACCACAGGGTCGGGAAAAACTGTTTTTT. Its translation is CASSPQGREKLFF.